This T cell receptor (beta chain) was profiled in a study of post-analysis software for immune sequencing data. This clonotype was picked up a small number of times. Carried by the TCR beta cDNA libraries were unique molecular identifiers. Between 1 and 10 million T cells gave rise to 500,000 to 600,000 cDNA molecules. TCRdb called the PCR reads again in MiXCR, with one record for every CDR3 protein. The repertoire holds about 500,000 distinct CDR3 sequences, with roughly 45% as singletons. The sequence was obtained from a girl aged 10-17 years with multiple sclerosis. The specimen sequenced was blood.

In DNA form, the CDR3 reads TGCAGTGCCGCCCCCCGGGCCAGGACTCTCGAGCAGTACTTC. Amino acids: CSAAPRARTLEQYF. The chain carries TRBV20-1 and TRBJ2-7, with a tentative D call TRBD2 (5 bases). The CDR3 is 14 residues long. The germline gives CDR1 DFQATT, CDR2 SNEGSKA (reference sequence). V was clipped by 6 bases and J by 6 bases, with 21 bases between them.